The TCR beta chain under discussion was sequenced for a study of T cells in localized non-small cell lung cancer. Study-level results: Researchers found a median around 59 of the top 100 tumor clones in adjacent lung. Measurement of T cell clonality placed uninvolved adjacent lung highest, above the level in tumor.

As concerns this clone: Antigen unknown.

Germline values: CDR1 MNHEY, CDR2 SMNVEV (reference sequence). The CDR3 extends over 14 amino acids. Trimming took 4 bases from V and 3 from J, leaving 12 bases between them. The method was immunoSEQ multiplex PCR; TCRdb's version includes in-frame clones alone and lacks a portion of them. The sample records around 20,000 clones, around nine tenths being singletons. This chain uses TRBV27 with TRBJ1-1, with unresolved D. The sample in question was peripheral blood, obtained before any cancer treatment. The TCR sequence derives from a man aged 40 to 69 with stage I lung adenocarcinoma. DNA of the CDR3: TGTGCCAGCAGTTCCACCTTCCCTCACACTGAAGCTTTCTTT. Amino acids: CASSSTFPHTEAFF.